The rows below give T cell receptor beta chains drawn from one sample of a study of OX40 agonist ivuxolimab in advanced cancers. Assay: immunoSEQ multiplex PCR; the TCRdb copy retains only in-frame clones and omits some. Here the sample spans 90,000 or so clones, about 88% being singletons. The source was CD4+ or CD8+ T cells sorted from blood, collected in a trial of the OX40 agonist ivuxolimab. The receptor set was obtained from an adult with an advanced solid tumor such as melanoma, head and neck, liver or kidney cancer. Each CDR3 is given with its conserved first and last residue. Each record gives: V gene, J gene, clone size, D gene, CDR3 protein, CDR3 DNA. D genes are given only for firm matches. Rows may omit the clone size; those that give it use once, few, many or a size class.

v_gene: TRBV29-1
j_gene: TRBJ1-3
abundance: .
d_gene: .
CDR3aa: CSVQRAGNTIYF
CDR3nt: TGCAGCGTTCAGCGGGCTGGAAACACCATATATTTT

v_gene: TRBV30
j_gene: TRBJ1-4
abundance: .
d_gene: .
CDR3aa: CAWMGPGREKLFF
CDR3nt: TGTGCCTGGATGGGCCCCGGAAGGGAAAAACTGTTTTTT

v_gene: TRBV5-1
j_gene: TRBJ2-5
abundance: .
d_gene: .
CDR3aa: CASSFRIEETQYF
CDR3nt: TGCGCCAGCAGCTTCAGGATTGAAGAGACCCAGTACTTC

v_gene: TRBV28
j_gene: TRBJ2-7
abundance: .
d_gene: .
CDR3aa: CASTFRGNPSYEQYF
CDR3nt: TGTGCCAGCACCTTCCGGGGAAACCCTTCCTACGAGCAGTACTTC

v_gene: TRBV7-8
j_gene: TRBJ2-7
abundance: .
d_gene: TRBD1
CDR3aa: CASSLGEGAEQYF
CDR3nt: TGTGCCAGCAGCTTAGGCGAGGGGGCCGAGCAGTACTTC

v_gene: TRBV7-8
j_gene: TRBJ1-3
abundance: .
d_gene: TRBD1
CDR3aa: CASSLGPGQGVGNTIYF
CDR3nt: TGTGCCAGCAGCTTAGGACCGGGACAGGGAGTAGGAAACACCATATATTTT

v_gene: TRBV7-9
j_gene: TRBJ2-2
abundance: .
d_gene: .
CDR3aa: CASSLVNGELFF
CDR3nt: TGTGCCAGCAGCTTAGTTAACGGGGAGCTGTTTTTT

v_gene: TRBV7-2
j_gene: TRBJ1-4
abundance: .
d_gene: .
CDR3aa: CASSFGLGEKLFF
CDR3nt: TGTGCCAGCAGCTTCGGACTAGGTGAAAAACTGTTTTTT

v_gene: TRBV2
j_gene: TRBJ2-2
abundance: .
d_gene: .
CDR3aa: CASKSRTEYTGELFF
CDR3nt: TGTGCCAGCAAGTCGAGGACAGAATACACCGGGGAGCTGTTTTTT

v_gene: TRBV15
j_gene: TRBJ2-5
abundance: .
d_gene: .
CDR3aa: CATSRGGLGRRETQYF
CDR3nt: TGTGCCACCAGCAGAGGGGGATTGGGACGGCGAGAGACCCAGTACTTC

v_gene: TRBV6-1
j_gene: TRBJ2-2
abundance: .
d_gene: TRBD1
CDR3aa: CASTFTGDNTGELFF
CDR3nt: TGTGCCAGCACTTTTACAGGGGATAACACCGGGGAGCTGTTTTTT

v_gene: TRBV29-1
j_gene: TRBJ2-1
abundance: .
d_gene: .
CDR3aa: CSVLARGGNEQFF
CDR3nt: TGCAGCGTCCTTGCCAGAGGGGGCAATGAGCAGTTCTTC

v_gene: TRBV9
j_gene: TRBJ1-1
abundance: .
d_gene: .
CDR3aa: CASQRGITNTEAFF
CDR3nt: TGTGCCAGCCAACGGGGAATCACGAACACTGAAGCTTTCTTT

v_gene: TRBV6-1
j_gene: TRBJ2-1
abundance: .
d_gene: .
CDR3aa: CASNLAEQFF
CDR3nt: TGTGCCAGCAATTTGGCAGAGCAGTTCTTC

v_gene: TRBV7-2
j_gene: TRBJ2-1
abundance: .
d_gene: TRBD1
CDR3aa: CASRLTGATYHNEQFF
CDR3nt: TGTGCCAGCAGATTGACAGGGGCCACGTACCACAATGAGCAGTTCTTC

v_gene: TRBV7-2
j_gene: TRBJ1-2
abundance: .
d_gene: .
CDR3aa: CASSGYQDYGYTF
CDR3nt: TGTGCCAGCAGCGGCTACCAGGATTATGGCTACACCTTC

v_gene: TRBV7-9
j_gene: TRBJ2-7
abundance: .
d_gene: .
CDR3aa: CASSLAGRGELHEQYF
CDR3nt: TGTGCCAGCAGCTTAGCAGGCCGGGGCGAGCTTCACGAGCAGTACTTC

v_gene: TRBV29-1
j_gene: TRBJ1-4
abundance: many
d_gene: .
CDR3aa: CSVRGYSEKLFF
CDR3nt: TGCAGCGTTCGTGGGTATTCGGAAAAACTGTTTTTT

v_gene: TRBV28
j_gene: TRBJ1-2
abundance: .
d_gene: TRBD1
CDR3aa: CASSPNTGAAGYTF
CDR3nt: TGTGCCAGCAGTCCCAACACAGGGGCGGCTGGCTACACCTTC

v_gene: TRBV28
j_gene: TRBJ2-7
abundance: .
d_gene: .
CDR3aa: CASTRYGEQYF
CDR3nt: TGTGCCAGCACCCGTTACGGGGAGCAGTACTTC